The clone carrying this TCR beta chain was counted a single time. From germline, CDR1 is SGHRS and CDR2 YFSETQ. Trimming cost V 0 bases and J 8 bases; bases outside gene matches: 11. The CDR3 contains 16 residues. These data originate in a study of blood T cell repertoires in COVID-19. Overall study context: Acute and convalescent COVID-19 specimens originated in the United States, Italy and Spain.

Source study methods: Reference gene primers were amplified, and this amplification served to estimate nucleated cell counts. TCRdb's copy holds only in-frame clones and misses some; the assay was immunoSEQ multiplex PCR. The DNA was the basis for D and trimming; V, J and clone size are from that table. The repertoire consists of nearly 300,000 clones, with roughly 83% occurring once and the leading ten covering more than 1.4%. The clonotype was recovered from a human donor with COVID-19, enrolled during active disease. The donor label of this sample is uncertain. The chain has TRBV5-1 and TRBJ2-1; TRBD2 aligns across 7 bases. Sequencing was done on a sample of peripheral blood. DNA for the CDR3: TGCGCCAGCAGCTTGGAGGGAGGGCGACGATTCGATGAGCAGTTCTTC. As protein: CASSLEGGRRFDEQFF. Variable domain in full (rest from reference TRBV5-1 and TRBJ2-1): KAGVTQTPRYLIKTRGQQVTLSCSPISGHRSVSWYQQTPGQGLQFLFEYFSETQRNKGNFPGRFSGRQFSNSRSEMNVSTLELGDSALYLCASSLEGGRRFDEQFFGPGTRLTVL.